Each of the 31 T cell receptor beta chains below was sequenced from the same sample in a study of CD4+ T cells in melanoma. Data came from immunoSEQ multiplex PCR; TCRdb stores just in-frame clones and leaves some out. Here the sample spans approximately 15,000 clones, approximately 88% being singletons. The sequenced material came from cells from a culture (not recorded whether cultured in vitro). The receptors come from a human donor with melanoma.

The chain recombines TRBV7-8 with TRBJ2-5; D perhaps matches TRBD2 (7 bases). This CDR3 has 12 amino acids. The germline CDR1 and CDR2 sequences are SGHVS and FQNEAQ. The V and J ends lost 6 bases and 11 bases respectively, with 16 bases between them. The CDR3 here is CASRIEGGAQYF. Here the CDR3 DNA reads TGTGCCAGCAGGATAGAAGGGGGGGCGCAGTACTTC.

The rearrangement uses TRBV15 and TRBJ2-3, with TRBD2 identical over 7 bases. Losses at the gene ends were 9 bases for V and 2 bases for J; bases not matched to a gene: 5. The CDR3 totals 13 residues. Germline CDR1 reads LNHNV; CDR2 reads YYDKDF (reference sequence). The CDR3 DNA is TGTGCCACGAGCGGGGATCTCACAGATACGCAGTATTTT. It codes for CATSGDLTDTQYF.

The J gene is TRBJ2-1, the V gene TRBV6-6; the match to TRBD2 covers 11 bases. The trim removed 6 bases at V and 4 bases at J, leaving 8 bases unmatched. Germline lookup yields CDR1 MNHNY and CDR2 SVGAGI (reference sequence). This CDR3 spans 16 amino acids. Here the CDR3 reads CASRRTGLAGYNEQFF. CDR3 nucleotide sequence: TGTGCCAGCAGACGGACCGGACTAGCGGGTTACAATGAGCAGTTCTTC.

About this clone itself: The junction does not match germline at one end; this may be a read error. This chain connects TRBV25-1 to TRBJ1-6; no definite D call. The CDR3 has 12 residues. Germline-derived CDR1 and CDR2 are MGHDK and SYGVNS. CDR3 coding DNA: TGTGCCAGCAGTGAATTTAATTCACCCCCCCACTTT. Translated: CASSEFNSPPHF.

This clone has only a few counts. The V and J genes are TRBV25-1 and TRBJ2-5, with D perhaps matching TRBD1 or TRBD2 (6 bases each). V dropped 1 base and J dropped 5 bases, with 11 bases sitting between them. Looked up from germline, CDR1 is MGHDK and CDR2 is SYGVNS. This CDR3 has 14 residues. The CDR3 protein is CASSELGGRETQYF. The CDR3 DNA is TGTGCCAGCAGTGAATTGGGGGGCCGGGAGACCCAGTACTTC.

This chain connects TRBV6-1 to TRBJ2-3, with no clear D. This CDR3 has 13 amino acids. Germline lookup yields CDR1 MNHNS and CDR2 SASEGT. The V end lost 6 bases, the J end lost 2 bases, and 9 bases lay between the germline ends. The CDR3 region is CASSRVSTDTQYF. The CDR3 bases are TGTGCCAGCAGCAGAGTTTCCACAGATACGCAGTATTTT.

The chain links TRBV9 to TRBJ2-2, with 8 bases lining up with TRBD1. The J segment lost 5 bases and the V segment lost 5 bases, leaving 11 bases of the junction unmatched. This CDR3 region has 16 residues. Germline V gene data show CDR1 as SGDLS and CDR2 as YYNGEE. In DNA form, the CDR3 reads TGTGCCAGCAGACCCCCGGGACAGGAGGGAACCGGGGAGCTGTTTTTT. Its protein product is CASRPPGQEGTGELFF.

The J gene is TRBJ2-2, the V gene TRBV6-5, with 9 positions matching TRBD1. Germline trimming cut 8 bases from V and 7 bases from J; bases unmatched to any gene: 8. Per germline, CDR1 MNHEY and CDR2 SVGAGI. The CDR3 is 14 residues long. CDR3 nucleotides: TGTGCCAGCGGGTGGGACAGGGAGGACGGGGAGCTGTTTTTT. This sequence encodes CASGWDREDGELFF.

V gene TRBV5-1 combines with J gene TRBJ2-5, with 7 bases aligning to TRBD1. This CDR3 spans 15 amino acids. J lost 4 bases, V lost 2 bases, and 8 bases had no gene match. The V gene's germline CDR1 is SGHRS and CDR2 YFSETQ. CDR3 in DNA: TGCGCCAGCAGCTTAACCGGGACAGCCGGAGAGACCCAGTACTTC. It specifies CASSLTGTAGETQYF.

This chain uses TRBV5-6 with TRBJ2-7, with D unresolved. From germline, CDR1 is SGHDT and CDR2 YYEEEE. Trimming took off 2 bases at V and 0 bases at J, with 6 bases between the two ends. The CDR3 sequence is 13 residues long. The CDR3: CASSFPNSYEQYF. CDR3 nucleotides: TGTGCCAGCAGCTTCCCCAACTCCTACGAGCAGTACTTC.

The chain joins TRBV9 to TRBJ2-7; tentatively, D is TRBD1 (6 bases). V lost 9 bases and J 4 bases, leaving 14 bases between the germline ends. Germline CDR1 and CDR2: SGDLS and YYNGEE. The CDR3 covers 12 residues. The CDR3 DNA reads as TGTGCCAACAGGGACCAGCCTTACGAGCAGTACTTC. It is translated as CANRDQPYEQYF.

The CDR3 reads CASSQRDTQYF. CDR3 sequence (DNA): TGTGCCAGCAGCCAGAGGGATACGCAGTATTTT. This chain joins TRBV6-6 and TRBJ2-3; D gene ambiguous. With 6 bases removed from V and 6 bases from J, the gap between germline ends came to 7 bases. The CDR3 extends over 11 amino acids. Germline CDR1 MNHNY, CDR2 SVGAGI (reference sequence).

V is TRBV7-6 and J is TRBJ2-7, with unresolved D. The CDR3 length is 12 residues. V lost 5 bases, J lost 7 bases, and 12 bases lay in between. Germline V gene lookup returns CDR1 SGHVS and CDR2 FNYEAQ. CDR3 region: CASSQGRREQYF. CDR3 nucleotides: TGTGCCAGCAGCCAAGGAAGGCGGGAGCAGTACTTC.

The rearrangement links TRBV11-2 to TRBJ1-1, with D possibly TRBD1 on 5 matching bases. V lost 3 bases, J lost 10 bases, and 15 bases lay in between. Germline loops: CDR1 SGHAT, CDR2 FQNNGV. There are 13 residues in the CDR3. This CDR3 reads CASSFTGDRAAFF. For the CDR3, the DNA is TGTGCCAGCAGCTTTACCGGGGACCGTGCAGCTTTCTTT.

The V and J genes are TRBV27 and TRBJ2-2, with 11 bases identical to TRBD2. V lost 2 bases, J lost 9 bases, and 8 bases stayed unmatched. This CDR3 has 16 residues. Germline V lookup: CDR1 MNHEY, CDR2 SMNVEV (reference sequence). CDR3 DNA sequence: TGTGCCAGCAGTTTAGCTAGCGGGGGGCGGATGAGGGAGCTGTTTTTT. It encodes CASSLASGGRMRELFF.

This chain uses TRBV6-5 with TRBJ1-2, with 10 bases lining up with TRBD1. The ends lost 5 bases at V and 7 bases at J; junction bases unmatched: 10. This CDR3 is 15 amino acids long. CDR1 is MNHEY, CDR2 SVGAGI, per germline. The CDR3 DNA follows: TGTGCCAGCAGTGCACCGGGACAGGGGTTTCGTGGCTACACCTTC. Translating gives CASSAPGQGFRGYTF.

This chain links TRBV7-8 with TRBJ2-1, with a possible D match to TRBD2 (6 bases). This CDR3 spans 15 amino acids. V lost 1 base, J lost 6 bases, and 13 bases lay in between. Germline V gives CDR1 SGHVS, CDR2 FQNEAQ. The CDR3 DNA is TGTGCCAGCAGCTTAGAGCGGGTGACTGGCAATGAGCAGTTCTTC. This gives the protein CASSLERVTGNEQFF.

The CDR3 spells CASSKGDQGITTNEKLFF. CDR3 bases: TGCGCCAGCAGCAAAGGCGACCAGGGGATCACAACTAATGAAAAACTGTTTTTT. The rearrangement uses TRBV4-1 and TRBJ1-4; D is possibly TRBD1 (6 bases). The CDR3 has 18 amino acids. CDR1 MGHRA and CDR2 YSYEKL come from the germline V gene. Trimming took off 5 bases at V and 0 bases at J, with 19 bases between the two ends.

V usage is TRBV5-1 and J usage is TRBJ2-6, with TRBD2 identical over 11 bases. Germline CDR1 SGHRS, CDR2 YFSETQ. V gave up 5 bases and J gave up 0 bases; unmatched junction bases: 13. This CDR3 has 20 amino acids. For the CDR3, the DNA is TGCGCCAGCAGTCGGACCCCGCTAGCGGGGGGTTTCTCTGGGGCCAACGTCCTGACTTTC. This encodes CASSRTPLAGGFSGANVLTF.

This CDR3 reads CASALKTDYNSPLHF. The DNA of the CDR3 is TGTGCCAGCGCTCTCAAGACAGACTATAATTCACCCCTCCACTTT. V usage is TRBV5-6 and J usage is TRBJ1-6; TRBD1 is a possible D gene (5 bases). Trimming took off 7 bases at V and 3 bases at J, with 14 bases between the two ends. Germline V lookup: CDR1 SGHDT, CDR2 YYEEEE. The CDR3 has 15 amino acids.

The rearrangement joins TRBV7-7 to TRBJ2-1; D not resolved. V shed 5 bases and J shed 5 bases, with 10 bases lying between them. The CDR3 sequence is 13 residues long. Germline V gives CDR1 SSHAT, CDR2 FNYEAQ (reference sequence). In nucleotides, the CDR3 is TGTGCCAGCAGCCCCTGGGCAGACAATGAGCAGTTCTTC. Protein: CASSPWADNEQFF.

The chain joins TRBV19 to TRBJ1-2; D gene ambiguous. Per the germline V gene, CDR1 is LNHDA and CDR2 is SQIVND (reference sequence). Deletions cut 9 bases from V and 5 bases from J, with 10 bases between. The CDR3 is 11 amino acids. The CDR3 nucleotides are TGTGCCAGCTCCCACCTATATGGCTACACCTTC. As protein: CASSHLYGYTF.

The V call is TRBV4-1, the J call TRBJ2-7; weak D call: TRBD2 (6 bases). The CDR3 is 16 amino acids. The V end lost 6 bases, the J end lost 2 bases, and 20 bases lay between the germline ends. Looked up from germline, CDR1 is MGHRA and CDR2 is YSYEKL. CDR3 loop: CASSHPSGDLAYEQYF. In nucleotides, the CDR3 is TGCGCCAGCAGTCACCCGTCCGGGGACTTGGCCTACGAGCAGTACTTC.

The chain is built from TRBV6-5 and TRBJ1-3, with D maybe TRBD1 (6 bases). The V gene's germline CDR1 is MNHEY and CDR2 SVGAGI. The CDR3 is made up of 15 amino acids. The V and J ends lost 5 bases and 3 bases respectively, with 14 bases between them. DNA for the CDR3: TGTGCCAGCAGTCCCCAAACAGGGTATGGAAACACCATATATTTT. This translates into CASSPQTGYGNTIYF.

This chain's CDR3 is CASSPVTDTQYF. For the CDR3, the DNA is TGTGCCAGCTCTCCGGTCACAGATACGCAGTATTTT. The V and J genes are TRBV28 and TRBJ2-3; D remains ambiguous. The CDR3 consists of 12 residues. The V gene lost 8 bases and the J gene lost 2 bases, with 8 bases spanning the gap. The germline CDR1 and CDR2 sequences are MDHEN and SYDVKM.

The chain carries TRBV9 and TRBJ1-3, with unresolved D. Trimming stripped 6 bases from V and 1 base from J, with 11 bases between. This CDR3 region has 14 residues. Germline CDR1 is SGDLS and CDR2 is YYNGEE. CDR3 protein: CASTLGLSGNTIYF. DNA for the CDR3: TGTGCCAGCACCTTAGGACTTTCTGGAAACACCATATATTTT. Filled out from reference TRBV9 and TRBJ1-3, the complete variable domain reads DSGVTQTPKHLITATGQRVTLRCSPRSGDLSVYWYQQSLDQGLQFLIQYYNGEERAKGNILERFSAQQFPDLHSELNLSSLELGDSALYFCASTLGLSGNTIYFGEGSWLTVV.

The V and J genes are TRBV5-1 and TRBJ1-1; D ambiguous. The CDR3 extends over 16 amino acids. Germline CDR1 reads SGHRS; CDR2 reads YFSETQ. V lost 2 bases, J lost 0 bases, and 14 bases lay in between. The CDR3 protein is CASSFGSPEMNTEAFF. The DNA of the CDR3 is TGCGCCAGCAGCTTTGGGAGCCCCGAAATGAACACTGAAGCTTTCTTT.

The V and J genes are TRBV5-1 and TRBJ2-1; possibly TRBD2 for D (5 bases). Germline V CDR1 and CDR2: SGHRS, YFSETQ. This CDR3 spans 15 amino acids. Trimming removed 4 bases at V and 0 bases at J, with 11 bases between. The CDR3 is CASSLALSSYNEQFF. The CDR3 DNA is TGCGCCAGCAGCCTAGCTCTGAGCTCCTACAATGAGCAGTTCTTC.

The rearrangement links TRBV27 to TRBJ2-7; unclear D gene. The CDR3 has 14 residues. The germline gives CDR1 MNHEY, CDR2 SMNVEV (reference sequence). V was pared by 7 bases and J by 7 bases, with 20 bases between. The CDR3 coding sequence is TGTGCCAGCACCGCGAGAAGGCAGGTCGGGGAGCAGTACTTC. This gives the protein CASTARRQVGEQYF.

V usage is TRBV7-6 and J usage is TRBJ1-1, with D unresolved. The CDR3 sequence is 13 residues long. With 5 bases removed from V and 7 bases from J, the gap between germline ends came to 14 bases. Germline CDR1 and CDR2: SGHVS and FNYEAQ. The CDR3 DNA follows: TGTGCCAGCAGCCCGGGGAGTAACCGTGAAGCTTTCTTT. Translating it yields CASSPGSNREAFF.

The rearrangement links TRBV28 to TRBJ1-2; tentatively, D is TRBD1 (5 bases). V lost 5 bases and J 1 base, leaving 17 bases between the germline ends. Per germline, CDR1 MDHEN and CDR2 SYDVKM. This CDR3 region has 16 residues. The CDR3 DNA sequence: TGTGCCAGCAGTCCTACCGTTCTGGGGCGTAACTATGGCTACACCTTC. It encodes CASSPTVLGRNYGYTF.